This passage covers 17 T cell receptor beta chains from one sample sequenced in a study of CD8 T cells in ankylosing spondylitis. TCRdb processed the 5' RACE reads anew with MiXCR; each CDR3 protein has one entry. Here the sample spans more than 250,000 distinct CDR3 sequences, approximately 10% being singletons. The sequencing sample was made of blood, either unsorted or a sorted T cell fraction (not recorded which). The origin of the receptors is a female donor with ankylosing spondylitis or in good health (not recorded which).

This clonotype was counted ten times or more. The chain couples TRBV12-3 or TRBV12-4 to TRBJ1-4; D gene uncertain. Trimming removed 5 bases at V and 2 bases at J, with 12 bases between. The CDR3 runs to 15 residues. CDR3 nucleotide sequence: TGTGCCAGCAGTCACCTCACGCGGACTAATGAAAAACTGTTTTTT. This translates into CASSHLTRTNEKLFF.

The J gene is TRBJ1-2, the V gene TRBV20-1; D unresolved. This CDR3 is 11 amino acids long. CDR1 and CDR2 from the germline V gene are DFQATT and SNEGSKA (reference sequence). The ends were cut back, 3 bases at V and 4 bases at J, with 6 bases in the middle. CDR3 in amino acids: CSARGSYGYTF. The CDR3 bases are TGCAGTGCTAGGGGAAGCTATGGCTACACCTTC.

On this clonotype: A clone one base away is much larger, so this may be a read error. This chain uses TRBV20-1 with TRBJ2-3, with no clear D. Germline V gives CDR1 DFQATT, CDR2 SNEGSKA (reference sequence). The CDR3 has 14 amino acids. CDR3 amino acids: CSASQGYREDKQYF. The DNA for the CDR3 is TGCAGTGCTAGTCAAGGGTATCGAGAAGATAAGCAGTATTTT.

This chain connects TRBV15 to TRBJ1-5; 10 bases are a match to TRBD1. This CDR3 is 18 amino acids long. Germline V gene sequence: CDR1 LNHNV, CDR2 YYDKDF (reference sequence). V shed 3 bases and J 0 bases; nucleotides not matched to a gene: 8. The CDR3 loop reads CATSSVGQGVPSNQPQHF. In DNA form, the CDR3 reads TGTGCCACCAGCAGTGTCGGACAGGGGGTCCCTAGCAATCAGCCCCAGCATTTT.

The sample holds many counts of this clonotype. The chain employs TRBV24-1 and TRBJ2-3, with 8 bases that match TRBD1. The V gene's germline CDR1 is KGHDR and CDR2 SFDVKD. Trimming took 5 bases from V and 6 from J; bases not matched to a gene: 6. CDR3 length: 14 residues. CDR3 region: CATSGQGSRDTQYF. CDR3 sequence (DNA): TGTGCCACCAGTGGACAGGGGAGCCGGGATACGCAGTATTTT.

On this clonotype: This may stem from a read error, because a much larger clone lies one nucleotide away. The chain employs TRBV12-3 or TRBV12-4 and TRBJ2-5, with D tentatively TRBD2 (7 bases). The CDR3 length is 18 residues. This CDR3 is CTSSLRGATVNPWKTQYF. The CDR3 DNA reads TGTACCAGCAGTTTACGGGGGGCGACAGTGAATCCTTGGAAGACCCAGTACTTC.

This clonotype occurred many times. This sequence joins TRBV11-2 and TRBJ1-1, with a tentative D call TRBD1 (6 bases). The germline CDR1 and CDR2 sequences are SGHAT and FQNNGV. This CDR3 has 17 amino acids. The germline V and J ends were trimmed by 0 bases and 5 bases, with 19 bases remaining between them. The CDR3 spells CASSLDILGRGGTEAFF. CDR3 DNA: TGTGCCAGCAGCTTAGATATCCTGGGCAGGGGAGGAACTGAAGCTTTCTTT.

Ten or more counts support this clonotype. J is TRBJ1-1 and V is TRBV3-1; the D is unclear. Germline V gene data show CDR1 as LGHDT and CDR2 as YNNKEL (reference sequence). The V and J ends lost 4 bases and 1 base respectively, with 7 bases between them. The CDR3 is made up of 13 amino acids. The CDR3 nucleotides read TGTGCCAGCAGCCCCAGACAGAACACTGAAGCTTTCTTT. This translates into CASSPRQNTEAFF.

The chain couples TRBV5-5 to TRBJ2-5; TRBD1 matches at 10 bases. V dropped 0 bases and J dropped 5; count of bases not matched to a gene: 4. This CDR3 spans 15 amino acids. Germline V lookup: CDR1 SGHKS, CDR2 YYEKEE (reference sequence). CDR3 bases: TGTGCCAGCAGCTTGGGGGACAGGGGTACGGAGACCCAGTACTTC. Residues: CASSLGDRGTETQYF.

Details on this clonotype: This may be a read error, as it is one base from a much larger clone. This chain connects TRBV7-2 to TRBJ1-1; no clear D. CDR1 is SGHTA, CDR2 FQGNSA, per germline. The CDR3 sequence is 16 residues long. The CDR3 spells CASSLALISLNTEALF. In DNA form, the CDR3 reads TGTGCCAGCAGCTTAGCGCTTATCTCCTTGAACACTGAAGCTTTGTTT.

There are a few counts of this clonotype. The rearrangement links TRBV10-3 to TRBJ2-6, with D perhaps TRBD2 (5 bases). Per germline, CDR1 ENHRY and CDR2 SYGVKD. V dropped 10 bases and J dropped 0 bases, with 16 bases sitting between them. The CDR3 runs to 16 residues. The CDR3 here is CATELRASSGANVLTF. The CDR3 region has the DNA TGTGCCACCGAATTGCGGGCCAGCTCTGGGGCCAACGTCCTGACTTTC.

The gene calls are TRBV7-8 and TRBJ2-5; D unclear. V was cut by 5 bases and J by 5 bases, with 15 bases left in between. This CDR3 is 14 amino acids long. Germline assignment: CDR1 SGHVS and CDR2 FQNEAQ. CDR3 protein: CASSASRTMETQYF. CDR3 nucleotide sequence: TGTGCCAGCAGCGCATCCCGCACTATGGAGACCCAGTACTTC.

The rearrangement uses TRBV5-1 and TRBJ2-1, with a weak D call TRBD2 (7 bases). This CDR3 is built from 15 residues. Deletions cut 5 bases from V and 8 bases from J, with 20 bases between. CDR1 and CDR2 (germline): SGHRS, YFSETQ. DNA for the CDR3: TGCGCCAGCAGTTCCCCGGGACGGGGGGCGCATGAGCAGTTCTTC. Translated, it gives CASSSPGRGAHEQFF.

This clonotype was detected many times. The rearrangement uses TRBV30 and TRBJ2-1; D gene unclear. The CDR3 contains 14 residues. CDR1 is GTSNPN, CDR2 SVGIG, per germline (reference sequence). V lost 5 bases and J 0 bases, leaving 11 bases between the germline ends. The DNA for the CDR3 is TGTGCCTGGGGTTGGCCAGTCTCCTACAATGAGCAGTTCTTC. It codes for CAWGWPVSYNEQFF.

This clonotype has at least ten counts. J is TRBJ2-2 and V is TRBV28, with 9 bases fitting TRBD2. The V gene end was trimmed by 8 bases and the J gene end by 5 bases; junction bases not matched to a gene: 6. Looked up from germline, CDR1 is MDHEN and CDR2 is SYDVKM. This CDR3 contains 14 residues. CDR3 in DNA: TGTGCCAGCGATAGCGGGGGACGGACCGGGGAGCTGTTTTTT. Protein sequence: CASDSGGRTGELFF.

A note on this clonotype: This may stem from a read error, because a much larger clone lies one nucleotide away. This chain connects TRBV29-1 to TRBJ1-5; 11 bases are a match to TRBD1. The germline CDR1 and CDR2 sequences are SQVTM and ANQGSEA. This CDR3 spans 13 amino acids. CDR3 protein: CGAGDRGGQPQHF. The CDR3 DNA is TGCGGCGCCGGGGACAGGGGGGGTCAGCCCCAGCATTTT.

This clonotype was detected once. The chain links TRBV9 to TRBJ2-5, with 7 bases aligning to TRBD1. The CDR3 length is 15 residues. In germline, CDR1 is SGDLS, CDR2 YYNGEE. Trimming removed 2 bases from V and 1 base from J; junction bases left unmatched: 5. In nucleotides, the CDR3 is TGTGCCAGCAGCGTCCAGACAGGGAGCCAAGAGACCCAGTACTTC. Translated: CASSVQTGSQETQYF.